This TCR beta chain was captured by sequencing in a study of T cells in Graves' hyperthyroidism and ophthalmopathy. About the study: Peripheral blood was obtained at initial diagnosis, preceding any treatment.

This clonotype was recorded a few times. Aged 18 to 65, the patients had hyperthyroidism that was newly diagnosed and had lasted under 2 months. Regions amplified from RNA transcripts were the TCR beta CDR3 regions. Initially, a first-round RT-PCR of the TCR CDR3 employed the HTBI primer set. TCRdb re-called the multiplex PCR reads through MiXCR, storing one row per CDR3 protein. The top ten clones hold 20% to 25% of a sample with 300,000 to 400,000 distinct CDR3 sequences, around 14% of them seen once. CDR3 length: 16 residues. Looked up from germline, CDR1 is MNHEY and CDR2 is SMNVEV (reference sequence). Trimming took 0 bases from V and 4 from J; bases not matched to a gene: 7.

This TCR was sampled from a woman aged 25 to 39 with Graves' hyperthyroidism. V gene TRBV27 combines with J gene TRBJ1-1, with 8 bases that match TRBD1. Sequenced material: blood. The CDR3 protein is CASSLSPNTGGTEAFF. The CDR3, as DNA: TGTGCCAGCAGTTTATCCCCAAATACAGGGGGCACTGAAGCTTTCTTT.